The 9 T cell receptor beta chains given below trace back to one sample, sequenced in a study of blood T cell repertoires in COVID-19. Produced via immunoSEQ multiplex PCR; TCRdb's table is partial and in-frame only. Of 55,000 to 75,000 clones in the sample, about 87% were seen once. The sample comprised peripheral blood. These receptors originate from a human donor with active COVID-19. The donor label of this sample is uncertain.

The chain uses TRBV11-1 and TRBJ2-2; tentatively, D is TRBD2 (5 bases). The CDR3 runs 14 residues. V lost 5 bases and J lost 7, with 14 bases in between. The germline CDR1 and CDR2 sequences are SGHAT and FQDESV (reference sequence). In DNA form, the CDR3 reads TGTGCCAGCAGCCATGCTCGACTATACGGGGAGCTGTTTTTT. This encodes CASSHARLYGELFF. Full variable domain (remainder filled in from reference TRBV11-1 and TRBJ2-2): EAEVAQSPRYKITEKSQAVAFWCDPISGHATLYWYRQILGQGPELLVQFQDESVVDDSQLPKDRFSAERLKGVDSTLKIQPAELGDSAMYLCASSHARLYGELFFGEGSRLTVL.

This chain connects TRBV2 to TRBJ1-3, with a tentative D call TRBD1 (5 bases). CDR1 SNHLY and CDR2 FYNNEI come from the germline V gene. The CDR3 has 13 amino acids. Trimming removed 6 bases at V and 0 bases at J, with 6 bases between. This CDR3 reads CASRQDSGNTIYF. The DNA of the CDR3 is TGTGCCAGCAGACAGGACTCTGGAAACACCATATATTTT.

The gene calls are TRBV27 and TRBJ2-5; D is uncertain. Germline V gene data show CDR1 as MNHEY and CDR2 as SMNVEV (reference sequence). Trimming stripped 0 bases from V and 6 bases from J, with 20 bases between. The length of the CDR3 is 17 residues. For the CDR3, the DNA is TGTGCCAGCAGTTTATCTTCCAGGTCGTCAAAGTTACAGACCCAGTACTTC. The encoded protein is CASSLSSRSSKLQTQYF.

The chain's CDR3 is CASSLWTGSMNTEAFF. The CDR3 DNA is TGTGCCAGCAGCTTATGGACAGGGTCCATGAACACTGAAGCTTTCTTT. The chain recombines TRBV7-9 with TRBJ1-1; 8 bases are shared with TRBD1. There are 16 residues in the CDR3. Looked up from germline, CDR1 is SEHNR and CDR2 is FQNEAQ (reference sequence). Trimming removed 2 bases from V and 0 bases from J; junction bases left unmatched: 5.

This chain connects TRBV5-4 to TRBJ2-1, with TRBD1 matching over 11 bases. Germline values: CDR1 SGHNT, CDR2 YYREEE (reference sequence). The J segment lost 5 bases and the V segment lost 3 bases, leaving 7 bases of the junction unmatched. This CDR3 is 16 amino acids long. In DNA, the CDR3 is TGTGCCAGCAGCTCCGGAGGACAGGGGGCCCACAATGAGCAGTTCTTC. Encoded protein: CASSSGGQGAHNEQFF.

The J gene is TRBJ2-7, the V gene TRBV10-3; no clear D gene. The CDR3 is 15 residues long. V dropped 3 bases and J dropped 2 bases, with 14 bases sitting between them. Germline V gives CDR1 ENHRY, CDR2 SYGVKD. The CDR3 region is CAISDSVSKPYEQYF. The CDR3 DNA follows: TGTGCCATCAGTGACAGCGTGTCCAAACCCTACGAGCAGTACTTC.

The genes are TRBV28 and TRBJ2-7, with 11 bases fitting TRBD2. Germline CDR1 reads MDHEN; CDR2 reads SYDVKM. V shed 3 bases and J 7 bases; nucleotides not matched to a gene: 17. The CDR3 totals 18 residues. CDR3 bases: TGTGCCAGCAGTTTCCGACTAGCGGGACCCCAGGGGTTTGAAGAGCAGTACTTC. It yields the protein CASSFRLAGPQGFEEQYF.

The chain links TRBV28 to TRBJ1-2; 7 nucleotides agree with TRBD1. Germline V gene sequence: CDR1 MDHEN, CDR2 SYDVKM. J lost 4 bases, V lost 3 bases, and 14 bases had no gene match. The length of the CDR3 is 17 residues. The CDR3 nucleotides are TGTGCCAGCAGTTTGATGGCAGGGGGTGGATCGGGCTATGGCTACACCTTC. Residues: CASSLMAGGGSGYGYTF.

V is TRBV5-1 and J is TRBJ1-6, with D perhaps TRBD1 (6 bases). The CDR3 consists of 13 residues. Trimming removed 3 bases from V and 7 bases from J, with 8 bases in between. CDR1 is SGHRS, CDR2 YFSETQ, per germline. The CDR3 nucleotides read TGCGCCAGCAGCTCCGGACAGAATTCACCCCTCCACTTT. Translated, it gives CASSSGQNSPLHF.